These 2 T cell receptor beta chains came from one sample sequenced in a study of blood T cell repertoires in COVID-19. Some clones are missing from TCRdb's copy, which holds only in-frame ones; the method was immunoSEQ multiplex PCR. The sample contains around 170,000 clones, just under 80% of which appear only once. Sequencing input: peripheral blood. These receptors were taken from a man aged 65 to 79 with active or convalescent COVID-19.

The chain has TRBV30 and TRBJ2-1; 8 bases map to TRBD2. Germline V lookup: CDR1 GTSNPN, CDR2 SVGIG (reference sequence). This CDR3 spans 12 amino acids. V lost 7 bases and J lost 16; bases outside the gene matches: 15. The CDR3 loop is CAYRRGGRTSFF. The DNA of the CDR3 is TGTGCCTACCGAAGGGGCGGGAGGACTTCCTTCTTC.

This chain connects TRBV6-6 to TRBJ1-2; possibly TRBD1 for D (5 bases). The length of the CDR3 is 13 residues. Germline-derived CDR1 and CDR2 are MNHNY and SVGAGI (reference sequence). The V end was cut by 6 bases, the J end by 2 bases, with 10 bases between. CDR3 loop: CASREDTNYGYTF. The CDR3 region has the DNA TGTGCCAGCAGAGAGGACACAAACTATGGCTACACCTTC.